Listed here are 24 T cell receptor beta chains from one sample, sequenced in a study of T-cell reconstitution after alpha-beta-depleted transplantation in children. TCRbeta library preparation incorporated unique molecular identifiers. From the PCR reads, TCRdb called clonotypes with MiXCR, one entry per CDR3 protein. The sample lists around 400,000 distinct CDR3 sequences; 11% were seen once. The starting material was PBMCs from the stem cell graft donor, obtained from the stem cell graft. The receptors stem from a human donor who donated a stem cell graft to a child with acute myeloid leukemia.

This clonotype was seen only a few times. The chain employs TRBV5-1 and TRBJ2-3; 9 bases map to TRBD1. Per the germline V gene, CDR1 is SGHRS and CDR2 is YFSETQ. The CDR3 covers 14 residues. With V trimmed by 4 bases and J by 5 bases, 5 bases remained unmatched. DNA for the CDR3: TGCGCCAGCAGCGCGGGACAGGGAGAAGATACGCAGTATTTT. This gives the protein CASSAGQGEDTQYF. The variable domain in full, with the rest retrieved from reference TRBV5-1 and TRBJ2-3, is KAGVTQTPRYLIKTRGQQVTLSCSPISGHRSVSWYQQTPGQGLQFLFEYFSETQRNKGNFPGRFSGRQFSNSRSEMNVSTLELGDSALYLCASSAGQGEDTQYFGPGTRLTVL.

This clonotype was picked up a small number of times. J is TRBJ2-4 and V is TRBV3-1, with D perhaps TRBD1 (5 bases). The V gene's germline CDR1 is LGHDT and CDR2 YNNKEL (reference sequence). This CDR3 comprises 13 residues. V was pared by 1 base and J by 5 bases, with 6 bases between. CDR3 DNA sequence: TGTGCCAGCAGCCAAGGACAGCAAAACATTCAGTACTTC. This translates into CASSQGQQNIQYF.

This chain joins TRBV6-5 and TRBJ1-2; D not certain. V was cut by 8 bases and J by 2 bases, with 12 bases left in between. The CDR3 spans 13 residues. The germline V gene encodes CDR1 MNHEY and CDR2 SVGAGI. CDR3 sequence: CASRRTENYGYTF. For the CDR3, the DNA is TGTGCCAGCCGACGGACGGAGAACTATGGCTACACCTTC.

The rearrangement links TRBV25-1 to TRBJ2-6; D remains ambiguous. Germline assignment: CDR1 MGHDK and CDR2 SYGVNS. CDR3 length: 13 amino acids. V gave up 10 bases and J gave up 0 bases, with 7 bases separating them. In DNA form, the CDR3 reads TGTGCCACCCAGACCTCTGGGGCCAACGTCCTGACTTTC. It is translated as CATQTSGANVLTF.

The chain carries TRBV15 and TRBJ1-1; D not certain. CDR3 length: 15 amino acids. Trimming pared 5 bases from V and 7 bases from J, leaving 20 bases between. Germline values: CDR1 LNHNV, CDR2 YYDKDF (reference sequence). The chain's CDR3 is CATSPRTGGKGEAFF. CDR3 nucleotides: TGTGCCACCAGCCCCCGCACCGGAGGAAAAGGTGAAGCTTTCTTT. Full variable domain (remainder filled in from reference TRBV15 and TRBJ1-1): DAMVIQNPRYQVTQFGKPVTLSCSQTLNHNVMYWYQQKSSQAPKLLFHYYDKDFNNEADTPDNFQSRRPNTSFCFLDIRSPGLGDTAMYLCATSPRTGGKGEAFFGQGTRLTVV.

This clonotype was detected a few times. The CDR3: CASSPSEDYGYTF. The CDR3 DNA reads TGTGCCAGCTCACCATCGGAGGACTATGGCTACACCTTC. The chain combines TRBV18 with TRBJ1-2; D not certain. Trimming took off 2 bases at V and 3 bases at J, with 7 bases between the two ends. Germline-derived CDR1 and CDR2 are KGHSH and LQKENI. The CDR3 sequence is 13 residues long.

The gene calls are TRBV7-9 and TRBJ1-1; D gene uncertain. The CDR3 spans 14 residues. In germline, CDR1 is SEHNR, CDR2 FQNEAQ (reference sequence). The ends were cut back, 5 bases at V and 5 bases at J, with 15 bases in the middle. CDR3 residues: CASSPKGSGTEAFF. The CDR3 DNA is TGTGCCAGCAGCCCAAAGGGATCCGGGACTGAAGCTTTCTTT.

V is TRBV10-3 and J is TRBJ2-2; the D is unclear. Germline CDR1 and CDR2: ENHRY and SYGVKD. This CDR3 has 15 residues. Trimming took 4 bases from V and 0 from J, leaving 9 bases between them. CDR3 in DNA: TGTGCCATCAGTGCCCGGGTTTCGAACACCGGGGAGCTGTTTTTT. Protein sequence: CAISARVSNTGELFF.

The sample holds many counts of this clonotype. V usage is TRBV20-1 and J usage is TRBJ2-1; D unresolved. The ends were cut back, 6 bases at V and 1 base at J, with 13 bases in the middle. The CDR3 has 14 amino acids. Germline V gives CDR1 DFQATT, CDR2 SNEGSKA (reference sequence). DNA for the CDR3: TGCAGTGCGGTAGAGTTTCGGTCCTACAATGAGCAGTTCTTC. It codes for CSAVEFRSYNEQFF.

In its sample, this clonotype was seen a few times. CDR3 sequence (DNA): TGCGCCAGCAGCCAAGGTGAAGGGGGAGGGCAAGAGACCCAGTACTTC. Protein sequence: CASSQGEGGGQETQYF. V usage is TRBV4-1 and J usage is TRBJ2-5; D might be TRBD2 (7 bases). This CDR3 has 16 residues. Between the trimmed V and J ends, which lost 1 base and 2 bases, there was a span of 14 bases. Germline V gene data show CDR1 as MGHRA and CDR2 as YSYEKL.

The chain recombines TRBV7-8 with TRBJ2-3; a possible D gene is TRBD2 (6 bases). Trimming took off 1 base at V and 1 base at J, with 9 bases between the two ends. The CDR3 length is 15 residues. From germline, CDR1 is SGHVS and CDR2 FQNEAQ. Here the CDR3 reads CASSLGGGGTDTQYF. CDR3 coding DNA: TGTGCCAGCAGCTTAGGAGGCGGGGGCACAGATACGCAGTATTTT.

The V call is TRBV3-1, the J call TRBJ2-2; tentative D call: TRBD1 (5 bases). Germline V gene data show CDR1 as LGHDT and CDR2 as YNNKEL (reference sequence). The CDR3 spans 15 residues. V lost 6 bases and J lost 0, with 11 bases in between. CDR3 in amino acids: CASRIGHSNTGELFF. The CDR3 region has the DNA TGTGCCAGCAGAATCGGACACTCGAACACCGGGGAGCTGTTTTTT. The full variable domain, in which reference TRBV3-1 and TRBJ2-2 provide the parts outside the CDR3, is DTAVSQTPKYLVTQMGNDKSIKCEQNLGHDTMYWYKQDSKKFLKIMFSYNNKELIINETVPNRFSPKSPDKAHLNLHINSLELGDSAVYFCASRIGHSNTGELFFGEGSRLTVL.

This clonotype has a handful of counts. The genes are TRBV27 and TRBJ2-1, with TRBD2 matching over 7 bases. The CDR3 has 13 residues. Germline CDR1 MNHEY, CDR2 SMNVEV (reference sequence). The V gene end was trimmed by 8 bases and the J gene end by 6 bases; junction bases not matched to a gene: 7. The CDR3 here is CASALGLLNEQFF. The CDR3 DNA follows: TGTGCCAGCGCTCTGGGACTACTCAATGAGCAGTTCTTC.

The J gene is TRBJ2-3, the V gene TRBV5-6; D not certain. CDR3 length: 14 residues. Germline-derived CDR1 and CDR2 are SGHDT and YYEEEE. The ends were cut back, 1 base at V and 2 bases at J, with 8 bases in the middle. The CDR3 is CASSLPENTDTQYF. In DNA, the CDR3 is TGTGCCAGCAGCTTGCCGGAGAACACAGATACGCAGTATTTT.

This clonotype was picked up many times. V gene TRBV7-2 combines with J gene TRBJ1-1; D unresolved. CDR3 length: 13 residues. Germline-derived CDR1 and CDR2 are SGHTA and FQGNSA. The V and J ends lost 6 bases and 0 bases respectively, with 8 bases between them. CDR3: CASRQTVNTEAFF. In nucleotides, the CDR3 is TGTGCCAGCAGACAGACGGTGAACACTGAAGCTTTCTTT.

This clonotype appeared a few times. The CDR3: CSGPSGGGTDTQYF. The CDR3, as DNA: TGCAGTGGTCCTAGCGGAGGGGGAACAGATACGCAGTATTTT. The chain couples TRBV20-1 to TRBJ2-3; D perhaps matches TRBD2 (7 bases). The CDR3 has 14 residues. In germline, CDR1 is DFQATT, CDR2 SNEGSKA (reference sequence). V dropped 7 bases and J dropped 3 bases, with 17 bases sitting between them.

For the CDR3, the DNA is TGTGCCAGCAGCTTGGGACTAGCGGGAGTCGACAATGAGCAGTACGTC. This translates into CASSLGLAGVDNEQYV. The J gene is TRBJ2-7, the V gene TRBV5-5, with 12 bases fitting TRBD2. This CDR3 is built from 16 residues. V was clipped by 0 bases and J by 7 bases; unmatched bases: 8. Per the germline V gene, CDR1 is SGHKS and CDR2 is YYEKEE (reference sequence).

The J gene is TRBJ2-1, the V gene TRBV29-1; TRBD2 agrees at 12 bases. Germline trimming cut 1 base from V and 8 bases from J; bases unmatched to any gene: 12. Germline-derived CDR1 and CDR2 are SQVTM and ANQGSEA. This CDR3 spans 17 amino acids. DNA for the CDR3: TGCAGCGTTGAAGGACTAGCGGGAGACGCTAGAATTGATGAGCAGTTCTTC. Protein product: CSVEGLAGDARIDEQFF.

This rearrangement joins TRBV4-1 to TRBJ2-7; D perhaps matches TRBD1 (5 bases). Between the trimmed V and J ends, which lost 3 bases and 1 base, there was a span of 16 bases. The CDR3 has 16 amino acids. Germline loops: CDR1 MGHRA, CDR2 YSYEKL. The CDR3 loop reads CASSHQGFSLSYEQYF. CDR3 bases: TGCGCCAGCAGCCACCAGGGTTTCAGTCTATCCTACGAGCAGTACTTC.

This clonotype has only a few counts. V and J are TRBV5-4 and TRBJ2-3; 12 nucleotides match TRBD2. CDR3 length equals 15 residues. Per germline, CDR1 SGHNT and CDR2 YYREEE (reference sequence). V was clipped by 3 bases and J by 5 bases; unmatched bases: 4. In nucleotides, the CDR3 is TGTGCCAGCAGCTCCCCACTAGCGGGGGGAGATACGCAGTATTTT. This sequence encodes CASSSPLAGGDTQYF.

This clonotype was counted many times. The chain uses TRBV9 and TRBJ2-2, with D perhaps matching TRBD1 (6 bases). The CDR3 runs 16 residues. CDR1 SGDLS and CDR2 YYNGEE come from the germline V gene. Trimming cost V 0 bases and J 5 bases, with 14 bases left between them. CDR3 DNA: TGTGCCAGCAGCGTAGCTACAGGGTGGACGACCGGGGAGCTGTTTTTT. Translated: CASSVATGWTTGELFF.

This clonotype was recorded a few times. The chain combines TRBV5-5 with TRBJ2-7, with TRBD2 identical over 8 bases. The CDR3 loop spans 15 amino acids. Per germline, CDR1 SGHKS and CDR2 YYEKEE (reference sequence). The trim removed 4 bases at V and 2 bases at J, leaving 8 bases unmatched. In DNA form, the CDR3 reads TGTGCCAGCAGCATCGGGACTAGGTCCACCTACGAGCAGTACGTC. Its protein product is CASSIGTRSTYEQYV.

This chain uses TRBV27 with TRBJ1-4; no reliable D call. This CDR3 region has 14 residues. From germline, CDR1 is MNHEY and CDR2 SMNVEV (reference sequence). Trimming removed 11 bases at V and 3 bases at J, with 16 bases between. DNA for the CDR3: TGTGCCCTAGTCACCGAGCCCCCTAATGAAAAACTGTTTTTT. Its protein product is CALVTEPPNEKLFF.

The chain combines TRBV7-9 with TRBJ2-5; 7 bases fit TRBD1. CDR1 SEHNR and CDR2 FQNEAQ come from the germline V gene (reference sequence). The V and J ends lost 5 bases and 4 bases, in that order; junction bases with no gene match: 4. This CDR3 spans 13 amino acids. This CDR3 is CASSVRGRETQYF. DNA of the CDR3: TGTGCCAGCAGCGTGAGGGGGCGAGAGACCCAGTACTTC.